This passage covers 3 T cell receptor beta chains from one sample sequenced in a study of technical replicates of blood from a handful of donors. Clones were read by immunoSEQ multiplex PCR, and TCRdb kept only the in-frame ones, dropping some. The table has around 80,000 clones, over 95% seen once; the top ten hold roughly 0.2%. Sequenced: T cells isolated from PBMCs. The receptors shown here come from a human donor in good health.

The rearrangement joins TRBV6-1 to TRBJ1-5, with D perhaps matching TRBD1 (5 bases). Trimming stripped 4 bases from V and 4 bases from J, with 8 bases between. The CDR3 is 13 amino acids. Germline V gene lookup returns CDR1 MNHNS and CDR2 SASEGT. The CDR3 here is CASSASGNQPQHF. The CDR3 nucleotides read TGTGCCAGCAGTGCTTCAGGGAATCAGCCCCAGCATTTT.

The chain has TRBV10-3 and TRBJ2-7, with 9 bases that match TRBD1. Germline values: CDR1 ENHRY, CDR2 SYGVKD. With 8 bases clipped from V and 4 bases from J, the junction kept 9 bases outside the gene matches. CDR3 length: 14 amino acids. The CDR3 here is CAISLGQGTYEQYF. DNA of the CDR3: TGTGCCATCTCCCTGGGACAGGGAACTTACGAGCAGTACTTC.

The chain has TRBV7-2 and TRBJ1-5, with 7 bases aligning to TRBD1. The V and J ends lost 7 bases and 0 bases, in that order; junction bases with no gene match: 6. Germline V gene data show CDR1 as SGHTA and CDR2 as FQGNSA. The CDR3 loop spans 15 amino acids. The CDR3 region is CASTPDRYSNQPQHF. For the CDR3, the DNA is TGTGCCAGCACCCCGGACAGGTATAGCAATCAGCCCCAGCATTTT.